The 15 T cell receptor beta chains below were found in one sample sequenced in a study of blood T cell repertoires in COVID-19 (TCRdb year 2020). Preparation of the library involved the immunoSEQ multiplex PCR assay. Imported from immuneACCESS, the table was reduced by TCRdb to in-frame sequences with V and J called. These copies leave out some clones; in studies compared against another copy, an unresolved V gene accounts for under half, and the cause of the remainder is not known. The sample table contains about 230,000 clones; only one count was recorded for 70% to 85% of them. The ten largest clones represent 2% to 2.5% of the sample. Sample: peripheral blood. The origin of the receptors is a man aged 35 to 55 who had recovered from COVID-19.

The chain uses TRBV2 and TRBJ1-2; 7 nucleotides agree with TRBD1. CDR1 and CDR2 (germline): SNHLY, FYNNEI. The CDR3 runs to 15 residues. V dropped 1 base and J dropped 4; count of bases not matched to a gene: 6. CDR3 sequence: CASSEEGAGGYGYTF. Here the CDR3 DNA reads TGTGCCAGCAGTGAAGAGGGGGCGGGTGGCTATGGCTACACCTTC.

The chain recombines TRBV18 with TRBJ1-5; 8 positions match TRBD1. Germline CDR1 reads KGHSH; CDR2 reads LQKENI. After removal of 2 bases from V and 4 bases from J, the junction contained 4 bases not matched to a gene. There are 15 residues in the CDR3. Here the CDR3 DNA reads TGTGCCAGCTCACCATCGACAGGGGTGAATCAGCCCCAGCATTTT. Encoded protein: CASSPSTGVNQPQHF.

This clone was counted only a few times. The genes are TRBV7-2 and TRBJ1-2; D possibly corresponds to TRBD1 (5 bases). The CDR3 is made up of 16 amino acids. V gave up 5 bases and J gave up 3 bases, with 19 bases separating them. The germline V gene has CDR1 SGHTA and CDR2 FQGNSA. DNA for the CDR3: TGTGCCAGCAGCAAATATAACCAGGGAGGCTACTATGGCTACACCTTC. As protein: CASSKYNQGGYYGYTF.

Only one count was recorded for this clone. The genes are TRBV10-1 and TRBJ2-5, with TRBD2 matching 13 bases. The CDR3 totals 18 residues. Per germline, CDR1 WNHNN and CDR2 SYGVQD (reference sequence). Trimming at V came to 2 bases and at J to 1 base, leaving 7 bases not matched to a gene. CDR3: CASSEVGLAGVGQETQYF. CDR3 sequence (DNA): TGCGCCAGCAGTGAGGTAGGACTAGCGGGAGTCGGCCAAGAGACCCAGTACTTC.

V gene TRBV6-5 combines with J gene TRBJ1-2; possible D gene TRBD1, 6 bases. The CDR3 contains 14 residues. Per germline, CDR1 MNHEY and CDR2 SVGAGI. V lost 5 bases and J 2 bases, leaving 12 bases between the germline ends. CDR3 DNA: TGTGCCAGCAGTCCAACCGGACAGAACTATGGCTACACCTTC. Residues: CASSPTGQNYGYTF.

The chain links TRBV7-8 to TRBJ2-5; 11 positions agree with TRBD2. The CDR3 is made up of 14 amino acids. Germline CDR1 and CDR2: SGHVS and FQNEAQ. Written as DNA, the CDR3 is TGTGCTCTTAGCGGGAGGGGGCTGGAAGAGACCCAGTACTTC. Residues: CALSGRGLEETQYF.

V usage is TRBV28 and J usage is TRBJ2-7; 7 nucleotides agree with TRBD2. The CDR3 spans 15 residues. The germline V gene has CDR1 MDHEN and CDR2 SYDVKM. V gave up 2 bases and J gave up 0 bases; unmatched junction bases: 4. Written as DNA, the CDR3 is TGTGCCAGCAGTTTAATGTCTAGCGGCTCCTACGAGCAGTACTTC. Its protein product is CASSLMSSGSYEQYF. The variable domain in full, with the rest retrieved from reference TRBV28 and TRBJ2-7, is DVKVTQSSRYLVKRTGEKVFLECVQDMDHENMFWYRQDPGLGLRLIYFSYDVKMKEKGDIPEGYSVSREKKERFSLILESASTNQTSMYLCASSLMSSGSYEQYFGPGTRLTVT.

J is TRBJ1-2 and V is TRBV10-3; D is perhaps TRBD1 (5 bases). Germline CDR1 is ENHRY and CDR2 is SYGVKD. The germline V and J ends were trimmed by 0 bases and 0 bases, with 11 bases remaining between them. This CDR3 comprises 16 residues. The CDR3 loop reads CAISESTVLSNYGYTF. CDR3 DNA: TGTGCCATCAGTGAGTCGACAGTGCTTTCTAACTATGGCTACACCTTC.

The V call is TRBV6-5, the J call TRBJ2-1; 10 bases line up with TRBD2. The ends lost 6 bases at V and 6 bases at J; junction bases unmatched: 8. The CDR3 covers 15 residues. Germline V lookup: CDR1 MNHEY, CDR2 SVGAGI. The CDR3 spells CASRKSGRARNEQFF. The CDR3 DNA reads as TGTGCCAGCAGAAAAAGCGGGAGGGCCCGCAATGAGCAGTTCTTC.

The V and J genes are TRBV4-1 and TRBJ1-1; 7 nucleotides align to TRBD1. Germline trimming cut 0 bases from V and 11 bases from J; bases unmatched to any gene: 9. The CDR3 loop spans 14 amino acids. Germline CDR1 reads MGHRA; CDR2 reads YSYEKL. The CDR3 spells CASSQDTDRDTAFF. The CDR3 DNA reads TGCGCCAGCAGCCAAGATACAGACAGGGATACGGCTTTCTTT.

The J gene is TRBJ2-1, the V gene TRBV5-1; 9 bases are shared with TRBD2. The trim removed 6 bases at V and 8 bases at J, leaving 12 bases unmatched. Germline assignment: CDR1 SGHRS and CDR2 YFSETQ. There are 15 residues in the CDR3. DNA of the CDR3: TGCGCCAGCAAGCGATTTAGCGGGAGTTTGGATGAGCAGTTCTTC. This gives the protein CASKRFSGSLDEQFF.

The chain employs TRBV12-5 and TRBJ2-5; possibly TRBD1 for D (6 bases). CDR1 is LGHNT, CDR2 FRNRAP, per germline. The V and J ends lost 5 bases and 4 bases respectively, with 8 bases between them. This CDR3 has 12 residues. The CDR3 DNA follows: TGTGCTAGTGGTCCACAGGGAGAGACCCAGTACTTC. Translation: CASGPQGETQYF.

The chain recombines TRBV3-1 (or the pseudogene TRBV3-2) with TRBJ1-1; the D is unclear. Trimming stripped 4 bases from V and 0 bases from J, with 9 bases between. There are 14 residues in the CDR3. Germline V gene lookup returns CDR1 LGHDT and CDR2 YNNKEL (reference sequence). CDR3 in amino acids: CASSPRGMNTEAFF. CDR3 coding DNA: TGTGCCAGCAGCCCAAGAGGCATGAACACTGAAGCTTTCTTT.

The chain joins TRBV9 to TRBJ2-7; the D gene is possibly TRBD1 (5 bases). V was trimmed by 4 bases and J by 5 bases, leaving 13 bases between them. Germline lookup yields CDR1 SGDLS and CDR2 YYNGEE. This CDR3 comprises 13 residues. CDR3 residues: CASSSGMNDEQYF. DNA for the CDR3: TGTGCCAGCAGCTCAGGGATGAACGACGAGCAGTACTTC.

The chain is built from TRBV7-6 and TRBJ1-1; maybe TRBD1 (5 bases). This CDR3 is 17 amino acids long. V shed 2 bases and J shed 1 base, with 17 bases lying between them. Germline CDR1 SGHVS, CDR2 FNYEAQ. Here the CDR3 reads CASSLRATREGNTEAFF. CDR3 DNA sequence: TGTGCCAGCAGCTTACGGGCCACCAGGGAGGGGAACACTGAAGCTTTCTTT.